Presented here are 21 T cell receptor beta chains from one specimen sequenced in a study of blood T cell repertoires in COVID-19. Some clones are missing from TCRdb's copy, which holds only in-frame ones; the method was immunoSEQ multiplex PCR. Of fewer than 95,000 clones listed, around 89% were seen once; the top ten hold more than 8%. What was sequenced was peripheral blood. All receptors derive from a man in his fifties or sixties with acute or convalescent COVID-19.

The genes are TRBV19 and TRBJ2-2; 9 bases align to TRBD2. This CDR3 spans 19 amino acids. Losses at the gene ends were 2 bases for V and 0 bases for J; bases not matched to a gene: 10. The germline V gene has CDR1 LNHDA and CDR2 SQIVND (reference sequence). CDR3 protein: CASSIQRGATFANTGELFF. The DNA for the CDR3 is TGTGCCAGTAGTATACAGCGGGGGGCTACATTCGCGAACACCGGGGAGCTGTTTTTT.

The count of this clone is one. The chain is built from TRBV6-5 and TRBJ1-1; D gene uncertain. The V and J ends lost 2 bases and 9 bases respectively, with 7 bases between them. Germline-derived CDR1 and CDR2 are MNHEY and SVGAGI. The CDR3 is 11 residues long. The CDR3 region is CASSYQSKAFF. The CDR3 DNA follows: TGTGCCAGCAGTTACCAGTCGAAAGCTTTCTTT.

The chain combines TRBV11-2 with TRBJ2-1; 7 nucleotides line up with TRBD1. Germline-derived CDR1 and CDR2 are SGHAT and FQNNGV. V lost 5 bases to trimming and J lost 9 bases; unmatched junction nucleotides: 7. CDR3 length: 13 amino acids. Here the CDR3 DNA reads TGTGCCAGCAGCGCAGGGACAGTAGGTGAGCAGTTCTTC. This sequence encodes CASSAGTVGEQFF.

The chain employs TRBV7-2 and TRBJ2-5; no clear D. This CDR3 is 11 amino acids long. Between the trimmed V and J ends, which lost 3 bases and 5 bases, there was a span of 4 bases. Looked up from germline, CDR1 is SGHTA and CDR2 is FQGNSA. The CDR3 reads CASSLSETQYF. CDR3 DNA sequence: TGTGCCAGCAGCTTGAGCGAGACCCAGTACTTC. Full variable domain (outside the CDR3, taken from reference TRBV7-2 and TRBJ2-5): GAGVSQSPSNKVTEKGKDVELRCDPISGHTALYWYRQSLGQGLEFLIYFQGNSAPDKSGLPSDRFSAERTGGSVSTLTIQRTQQEDSAVYLCASSLSETQYFGPGTRLLVL.

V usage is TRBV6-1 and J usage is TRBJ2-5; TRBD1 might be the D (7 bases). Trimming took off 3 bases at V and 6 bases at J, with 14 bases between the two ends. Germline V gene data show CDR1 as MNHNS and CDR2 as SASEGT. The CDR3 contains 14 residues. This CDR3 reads CASSDGAGGQTQYF. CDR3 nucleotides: TGTGCCAGCAGTGACGGGGCAGGGGGGCAGACCCAGTACTTC.

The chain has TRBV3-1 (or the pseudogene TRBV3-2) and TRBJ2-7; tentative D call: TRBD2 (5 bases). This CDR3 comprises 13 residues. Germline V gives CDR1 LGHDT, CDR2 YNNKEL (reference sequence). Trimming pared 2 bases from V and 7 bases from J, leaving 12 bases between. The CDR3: CASSQNTEGEQYF. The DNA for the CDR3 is TGTGCCAGCAGCCAAAACACCGAGGGAGAGCAGTACTTC.

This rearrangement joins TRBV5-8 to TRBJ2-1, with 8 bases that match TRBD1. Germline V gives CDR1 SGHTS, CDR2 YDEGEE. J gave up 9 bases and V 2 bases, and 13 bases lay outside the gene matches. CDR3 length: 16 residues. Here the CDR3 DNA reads TGTGCCAGCAGCTTTTCACTGTGGGCAGGGGGCGGTGAGCAGTTCTTC. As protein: CASSFSLWAGGGEQFF.

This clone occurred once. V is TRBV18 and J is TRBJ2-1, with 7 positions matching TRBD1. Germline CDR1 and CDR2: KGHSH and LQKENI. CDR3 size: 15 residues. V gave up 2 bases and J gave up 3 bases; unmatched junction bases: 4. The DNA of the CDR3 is TGTGCCAGCTCACCATGGAGACAGGGCTACAATGAGCAGTTCTTC. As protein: CASSPWRQGYNEQFF.

CDR3 in DNA: TGTGCCAGCAGCGCGTCCTGGGGGCGCACCGGGGAGCTGTTTTTT. This sequence encodes CASSASWGRTGELFF. The V gene is TRBV9, the J gene TRBJ2-2; possibly TRBD1 for D (6 bases). Germline V lookup: CDR1 SGDLS, CDR2 YYNGEE. Trimming pared 3 bases from V and 4 bases from J, leaving 13 bases between. The CDR3 extends over 15 amino acids.

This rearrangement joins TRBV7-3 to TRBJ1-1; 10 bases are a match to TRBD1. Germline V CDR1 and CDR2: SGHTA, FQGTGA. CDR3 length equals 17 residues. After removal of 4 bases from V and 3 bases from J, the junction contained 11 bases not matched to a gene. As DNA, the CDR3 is TGTGCCAGCAGCTCCGGGACAGGGGCCATCTGGTACACTGAAGCTTTCTTT. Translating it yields CASSSGTGAIWYTEAFF.

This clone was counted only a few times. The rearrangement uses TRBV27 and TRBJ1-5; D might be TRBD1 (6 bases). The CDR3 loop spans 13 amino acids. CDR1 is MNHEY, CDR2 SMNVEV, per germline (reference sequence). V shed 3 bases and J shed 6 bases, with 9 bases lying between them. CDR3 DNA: TGTGCCAGCAGTTTGGTAGGGGGTCAGCCCCAGCATTTT. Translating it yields CASSLVGGQPQHF.

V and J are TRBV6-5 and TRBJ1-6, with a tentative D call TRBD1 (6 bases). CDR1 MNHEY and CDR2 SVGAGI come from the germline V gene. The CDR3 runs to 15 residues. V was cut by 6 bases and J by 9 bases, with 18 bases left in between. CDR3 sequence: CASSLQGHSASPLHF. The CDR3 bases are TGTGCCAGCAGCCTACAGGGACATTCAGCTTCACCCCTCCACTTT.

Written as DNA, the CDR3 is TGCGCCAGCAGCTGGACAGGGGGGAAACTGTTTTTT. Protein product: CASSWTGGKLFF. The chain couples TRBV5-1 to TRBJ1-4, with 10 bases fitting TRBD1. The CDR3 has 12 residues. CDR1 SGHRS and CDR2 YFSETQ come from the germline V gene. Unmatched junction bases numbered 1, after V lost 3 bases and J lost 11 bases.

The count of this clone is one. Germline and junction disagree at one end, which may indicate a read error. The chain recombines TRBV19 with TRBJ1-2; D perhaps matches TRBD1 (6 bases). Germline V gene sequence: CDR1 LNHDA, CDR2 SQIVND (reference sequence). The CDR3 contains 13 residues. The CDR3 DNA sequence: TGTGCCAGTAGTGTAGACAGGTCCTATGGCTACACCTTC. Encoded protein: CASSVDRSYGYTF.

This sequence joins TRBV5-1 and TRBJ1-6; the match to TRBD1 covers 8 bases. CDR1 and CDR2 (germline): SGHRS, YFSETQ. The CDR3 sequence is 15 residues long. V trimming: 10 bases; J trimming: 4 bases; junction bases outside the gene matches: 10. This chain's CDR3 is CARRRGPFYNSPLHF. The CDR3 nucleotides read TGCGCCCGACGCAGGGGGCCTTTTTATAATTCACCCCTCCACTTT.

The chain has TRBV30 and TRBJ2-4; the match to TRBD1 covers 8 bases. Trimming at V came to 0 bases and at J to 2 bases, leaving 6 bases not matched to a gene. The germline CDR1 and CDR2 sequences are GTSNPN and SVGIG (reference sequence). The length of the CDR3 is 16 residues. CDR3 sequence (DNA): TGTGCCTGGAGTGTACCCAGGGGGCGTTCCAAAAACATTCAGTACTTC. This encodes CAWSVPRGRSKNIQYF.

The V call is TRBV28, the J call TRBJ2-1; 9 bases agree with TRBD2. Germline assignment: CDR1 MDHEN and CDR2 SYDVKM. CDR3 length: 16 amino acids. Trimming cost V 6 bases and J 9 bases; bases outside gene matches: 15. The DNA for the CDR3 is TGTGCCAGCAGCTCCCGGGCGGGGGGGAATGTGGTTGAGCAGTTCTTC. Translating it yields CASSSRAGGNVVEQFF.

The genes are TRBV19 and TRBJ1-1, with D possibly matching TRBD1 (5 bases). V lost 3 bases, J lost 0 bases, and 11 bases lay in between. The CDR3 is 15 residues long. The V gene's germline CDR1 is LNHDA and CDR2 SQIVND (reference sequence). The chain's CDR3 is CASSMPSGMNTEAFF. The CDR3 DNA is TGTGCCAGTAGTATGCCCTCAGGGATGAACACTGAAGCTTTCTTT. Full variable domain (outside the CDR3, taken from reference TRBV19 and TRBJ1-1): DGGITQSPKYLFRKEGQNVTLSCEQNLNHDAMYWYRQDPGQGLRLIYYSQIVNDFQKGDIAEGYSVSREKKESFPLTVTSAQKNPTAFYLCASSMPSGMNTEAFFGQGTRLTVV.

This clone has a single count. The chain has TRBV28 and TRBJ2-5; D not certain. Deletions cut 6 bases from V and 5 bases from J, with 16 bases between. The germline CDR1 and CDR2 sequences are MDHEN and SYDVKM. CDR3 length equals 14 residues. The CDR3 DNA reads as TGTGCCAGCAGCCCCGGAAATCAGAGGGAGACCCAGTACTTC. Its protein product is CASSPGNQRETQYF.

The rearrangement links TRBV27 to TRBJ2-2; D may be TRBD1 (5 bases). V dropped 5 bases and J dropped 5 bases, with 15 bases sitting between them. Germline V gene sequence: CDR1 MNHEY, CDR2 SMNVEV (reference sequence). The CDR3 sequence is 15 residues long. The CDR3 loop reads CASSPRSRTTGELFF. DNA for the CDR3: TGTGCCAGCAGTCCTCGTTCGCGGACAACCGGGGAGCTGTTTTTT.

In DNA form, the CDR3 reads TGCAGCGTTGAACCCGTCGGACAGGGCGAATATGGCTACACCTTC. The encoded protein is CSVEPVGQGEYGYTF. This rearrangement joins TRBV29-1 to TRBJ1-2, with TRBD1 identical over 8 bases. The germline CDR1 and CDR2 sequences are SQVTM and ANQGSEA. The CDR3 contains 15 residues. V shed 2 bases and J 5 bases; nucleotides not matched to a gene: 10.